The clone carrying this TCR beta chain has a handful of counts. This entry is derived from a study of early T cells in non-severe SARS-CoV-2 infection. Across the study: Sequencing used unsorted whole-blood bulk RNA, so chains lack pairing.

Unique molecular identifiers were added to individual cDNA molecules. TCRdb analysed the 5' RACE reads with MiXCR anew, one entry per CDR3 protein. The repertoire includes 35,000 or so distinct CDR3 sequences, over 4.5% of them detected once, and roughly 13% sits in the top ten. Germline V CDR1 and CDR2: MNHNY, SVGAGI (reference sequence). With 6 bases clipped from V and 3 bases from J, the junction kept 7 bases outside the gene matches. The CDR3 runs to 14 residues. The source of this sequence is an adult who was a healthcare worker with PCR-confirmed SARS-CoV-2 infection or an uninfected control (not recorded which). The rearrangement joins TRBV6-6 to TRBJ1-1; the match to TRBD1 covers 7 bases. Sequenced: whole blood. CDR3 nucleotide sequence: TGTGCCAGCAGGGGTAGACAGGGCGACACTGAAGCTTTCTTT. The encoded protein is CASRGRQGDTEAFF.